The clone carrying this T cell receptor beta chain was counted only a few times. This sample was included in a study of blood T cell repertoires in COVID-19. Study-wide background: PBMCs, B-cell-depleted T cells, or T cells were the source of the cDNA or gDNA that made up the material.

Here immunoSEQ multiplex PCR was the method, and the copy in TCRdb shows in-frame clones only, minus some. The data hold 300,000 to 450,000 clones, with more than 75% observed a single time. The receptor comes from a human donor in a cohort sampled during active COVID-19. Material: peripheral blood.

CDR3 nucleotides: TGCAGCGTTGGTTACAGCGGAGGGGCCTACGAGCAGTACTTC. Protein product: CSVGYSGGAYEQYF. The V call is TRBV29-1, the J call TRBJ2-7; D perhaps matches TRBD2 (6 bases). CDR1 and CDR2 from the germline V gene are SQVTM and ANQGSEA. The V end lost 4 bases, the J end lost 2 bases, and 15 bases lay between the germline ends. The CDR3 is made up of 14 amino acids.